This T cell receptor (delta chain) came from a study of human gamma delta and Vdelta1 T cells. Remarks on this clone: Its target is unknown.

With CATT, TCRdb re-called clones from the PCR reads. The sample lists some 13,000 delta-chain clones, less than 60% occurring once. Whole-study findings and limits: Delta One T cells were reportedly polyclonal and broadly cytotoxic against acute myeloid leukemia.

The V segment lost 0 bases and the J segment 0 bases; nucleotides outside the gene matches: 22. The germline CDR1 and CDR2 sequences are TSWWSYY and QGS. This CDR3 is built from 23 residues. The chain uses TRDV1 and TRDJ1; 10 bases are a match to TRDD3. Sequenced: Vdelta1 gamma-delta T cells from blood grown in culture (DOT cells). This sequence was found in a human donor in good health. The CDR3 region has the DNA TGTGCTCTTGGGGAACTAGACCCTAAGGGCTATAAGTACTGGGGGATGAACACCGATAAACTCATCTTT. It codes for CALGELDPKGYKYWGMNTDKLIF.